Here is one TCR beta chain with its context. Its antigen is undetermined. Autoimmunity was present in every CD3G-deficient patient, worse in two. Patients, 2 to 39 years old, had expanded memory T-cell proportions. Amplification used 52 TRBV primers and 13 TRBJ primers. Only in-frame clones appear in the TCRdb table, and some are missing; sequencing was by immunoSEQ multiplex PCR. The sample gives 21,000 or so clones, 90% to 95% of which show up once; 3.5% is in the top ten. This record comes from a study of regulatory T cells. Study-level points and caveats: Regulatory T cells showed the strongest V-J pair restriction and V/J gene skewing among patient repertoires. Patient CD8+ T cells trended nonsignificantly toward lower Shannon entropy than control CD8+ cells.

Trimming cost V 4 bases and J 5 bases; bases outside gene matches: 2. The length of the CDR3 is 14 residues. From germline, CDR1 is SEHNR and CDR2 FQNEAQ (reference sequence). The sequence came from a child aged 2 to 15 with CD3G deficiency. Sequenced material: CD8+ T cells sorted from blood. The genes are TRBV7-9 and TRBJ2-3, with 11 bases aligning to TRBD1. The CDR3 nucleotides are TGTGCCAGCAGCTCGGGACAGGGGGGAGATACGCAGTATTTT. Translation gives CASSSGQGGDTQYF.